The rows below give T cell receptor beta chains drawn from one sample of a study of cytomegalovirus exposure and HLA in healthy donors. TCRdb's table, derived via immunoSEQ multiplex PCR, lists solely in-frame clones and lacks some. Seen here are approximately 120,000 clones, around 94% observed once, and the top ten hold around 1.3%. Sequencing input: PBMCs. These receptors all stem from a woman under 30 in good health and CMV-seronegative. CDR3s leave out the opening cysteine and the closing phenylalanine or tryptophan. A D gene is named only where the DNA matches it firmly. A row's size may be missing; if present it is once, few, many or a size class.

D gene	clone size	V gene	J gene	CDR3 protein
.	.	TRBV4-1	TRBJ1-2	ASSQERGHSNYGYT
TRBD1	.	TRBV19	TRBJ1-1	ASRRQGNTEAF
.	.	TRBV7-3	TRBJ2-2	ASSSTDYTGELF
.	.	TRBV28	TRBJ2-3	ASIDPQTSTDTQY
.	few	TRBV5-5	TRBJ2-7	ASSLGLFEQY
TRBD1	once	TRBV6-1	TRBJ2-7	ASIGTGTYEQY
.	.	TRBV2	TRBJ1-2	ASSDRSPVGYT
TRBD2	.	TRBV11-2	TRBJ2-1	ASSSSGRAVNEQF
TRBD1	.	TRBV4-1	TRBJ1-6	ASSQDWGTGSSPLH
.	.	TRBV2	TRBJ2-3	ASTIEPSYTDTQY
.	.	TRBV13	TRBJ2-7	ASSPVQLGDEQY
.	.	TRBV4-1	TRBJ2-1	ASSQVSDEQF
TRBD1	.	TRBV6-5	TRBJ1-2	ASGKRDRAIGGYT
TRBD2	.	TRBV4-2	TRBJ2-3	ASSKALAGGPGTDTQY
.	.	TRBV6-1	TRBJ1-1	ASSRRGDTEAF